The 23 T cell receptor beta chains below were found in one sample sequenced in a study of technical replicates of blood from a handful of donors. Repertoires were generated with immunoSEQ multiplex PCR, while TCRdb's copy carries only in-frame clones and drops some. Altogether around 80,000 clones are present, about 96% being singletons, with the ten largest covering about 0.31%. Sequencing was performed on T cells isolated from PBMCs. The source of these receptors is a human donor in good health.

This chain joins TRBV28 and TRBJ1-2, with D maybe TRBD1 (5 bases). The CDR3 totals 13 residues. The V end lost 2 bases, the J end lost 6 bases, and 10 bases lay between the germline ends. Germline lookup yields CDR1 MDHEN and CDR2 SYDVKM. CDR3 residues: CASSLPGLDGYTF. CDR3 in DNA: TGTGCCAGCAGTTTACCGGGACTGGATGGCTACACCTTC.

The chain uses TRBV11-3 and TRBJ2-2, with 9 bases lining up with TRBD2. The V segment lost 4 bases and the J segment 6 bases; nucleotides outside the gene matches: 6. Germline V CDR1 and CDR2: SGHNT, YENEEA. The CDR3 has 15 residues. CDR3 DNA: TGTGCCAGCAGCTATACTAGCGGGTTATCCGGGGAGCTGTTTTTT. This sequence encodes CASSYTSGLSGELFF.

The V and J genes are TRBV5-1 and TRBJ2-3; 14 bases match TRBD2. The junction had 4 bases not matched to a gene; V was cut back by 0 bases and J by 4 bases. The V gene's germline CDR1 is SGHRS and CDR2 YFSETQ. The CDR3 extends over 17 amino acids. The CDR3 loop is CASSLAGLAGAPDTQYF. The CDR3 coding sequence is TGCGCCAGCAGCTTGGCGGGACTAGCGGGAGCTCCAGATACGCAGTATTTT.

The chain combines TRBV27 with TRBJ2-1; D is unclear. CDR3 size: 11 residues. V gave up 4 bases and J gave up 9 bases, with 7 bases separating them. The germline V gene has CDR1 MNHEY and CDR2 SMNVEV (reference sequence). In nucleotides, the CDR3 is TGTGCCAGCAGTTCGCCGGGTGAGCAGTTCTTC. The encoded protein is CASSSPGEQFF.

The gene calls are TRBV18 and TRBJ2-1; D is perhaps TRBD2 (5 bases). This CDR3 is built from 15 residues. CDR1 is KGHSH, CDR2 LQKENI, per germline. Deletions cut 6 bases from V and 2 bases from J, with 14 bases between. CDR3 sequence reads: CASSTGITAYNEQFF. In DNA form, the CDR3 reads TGTGCCAGCTCTACCGGGATTACTGCCTACAATGAGCAGTTCTTC.

Comments on this clone: At one end the junction does not follow the germline gene, possibly because of a read error. The rearrangement links TRBV6-5 to TRBJ2-1; D is perhaps TRBD2 (6 bases). Germline CDR1 MNHEY, CDR2 SVGAGI. The CDR3 runs to 13 residues. CDR3 in amino acids: CASNRDSNNEQFF. The CDR3 DNA follows: TGTGCCAGCAATAGGGACTCCAACAATGAGCAGTTCTTC.

The chain has TRBV6-1 and TRBJ2-7, with TRBD1 matching 10 bases. The trim removed 6 bases at V and 3 bases at J, leaving 2 bases unmatched. The length of the CDR3 is 13 residues. The V gene's germline CDR1 is MNHNS and CDR2 SASEGT. As DNA, the CDR3 is TGTGCCAGCAGCGGGACAGGGGACTACGAGCAGTACTTC. This translates into CASSGTGDYEQYF.

This chain links TRBV29-1 with TRBJ2-7, with a possible D match to TRBD2 (5 bases). With 6 bases removed from V and 3 bases from J, the gap between germline ends came to 15 bases. The CDR3 runs to 13 residues. Germline CDR1 SQVTM, CDR2 ANQGSEA. The CDR3: CSVVTRDNYEQYF. CDR3 bases: TGCAGCGTCGTGACGAGGGATAACTACGAGCAGTACTTC.

The V and J genes are TRBV30 and TRBJ2-7, with a weak D call TRBD2 (7 bases). The CDR3 is made up of 14 amino acids. Germline V CDR1 and CDR2: GTSNPN, SVGIG (reference sequence). V lost 0 bases to trimming and J lost 4 bases, with 13 bases between them. Here the CDR3 DNA reads TGTGCCTGGAGTGTAGGGGGAGGGCCTTACGAGCAGTACTTC. It codes for CAWSVGGGPYEQYF.

The chain uses TRBV7-2 and TRBJ2-7; the match to TRBD2 covers 11 bases. The CDR3 extends over 18 amino acids. Germline values: CDR1 SGHTA, CDR2 FQGNSA. The ends lost 2 bases at V and 2 bases at J; junction bases unmatched: 11. CDR3 in DNA: TGTGCCAGCAGCTTAAGGGAAATAGCGGGAGGGCCCACCTACGAGCAGTACTTC. It yields the protein CASSLREIAGGPTYEQYF.

This chain links TRBV19 with TRBJ2-2, with a tentative D call TRBD1 (6 bases). The V end was cut by 5 bases, the J end by 6 bases, with 16 bases between. Germline V gives CDR1 LNHDA, CDR2 SQIVND (reference sequence). The CDR3 consists of 15 residues. CDR3: CASSVIQGIAGELFF. DNA of the CDR3: TGTGCCAGTAGTGTGATACAGGGAATCGCCGGGGAGCTGTTTTTT.

V usage is TRBV9 and J usage is TRBJ2-2, with D perhaps matching TRBD2 (6 bases). From germline, CDR1 is SGDLS and CDR2 YYNGEE. The CDR3 covers 15 residues. V was clipped by 2 bases and J by 5 bases, with 13 bases between them. CDR3 coding DNA: TGTGCCAGCAGCGTGGACGGGAGATGGACCGGGGAGCTGTTTTTT. Translated, it gives CASSVDGRWTGELFF. Supplemented by reference TRBV9 and TRBJ2-2, the full variable domain reads DSGVTQTPKHLITATGQRVTLRCSPRSGDLSVYWYQQSLDQGLQFLIQYYNGEERAKGNILERFSAQQFPDLHSELNLSSLELGDSALYFCASSVDGRWTGELFFGEGSRLTVL.

The genes are TRBV19 and TRBJ2-7, with 8 positions matching TRBD1. CDR3 length: 14 residues. Losses at the gene ends were 8 bases for V and 6 bases for J; bases not matched to a gene: 12. Germline assignment: CDR1 LNHDA and CDR2 SQIVND (reference sequence). The DNA of the CDR3 is TGTGCCAGTTCCGCCGGACAGGGTATTGGCGAGCAGTACTTC. Protein product: CASSAGQGIGEQYF.

V gene TRBV19 combines with J gene TRBJ1-4; D remains unclear. Germline V CDR1 and CDR2: LNHDA, SQIVND (reference sequence). This CDR3 is built from 13 residues. The V end lost 0 bases, the J end lost 8 bases, and 7 bases lay between the germline ends. The CDR3 region is CASSIEPAEKLFF. The CDR3, as DNA: TGTGCCAGTAGTATAGAGCCAGCGGAAAAACTGTTTTTT.

This rearrangement joins TRBV27 to TRBJ1-5; 7 bases fit TRBD1. The CDR3 extends over 13 amino acids. Germline CDR1 and CDR2: MNHEY and SMNVEV (reference sequence). Unmatched junction bases numbered 8, after V lost 2 bases and J lost 13 bases. This CDR3 is CASSLASRGMQHF. The CDR3 nucleotides are TGTGCCAGCAGTTTAGCATCCAGGGGGATGCAGCATTTT.

The chain recombines TRBV9 with TRBJ2-7; 8 bases align to TRBD2. V shed 1 base and J 1 base; nucleotides not matched to a gene: 1. Germline CDR1 is SGDLS and CDR2 is YYNGEE. The length of the CDR3 is 14 residues. As DNA, the CDR3 is TGTGCCAGCAGCGTAACTAGCGGTTCCTACGAGCAGTACTTC. Amino acids: CASSVTSGSYEQYF.

The chain has TRBV4-2 and TRBJ1-1; 9 bases are a match to TRBD1. Trimming cost V 2 bases and J 7 bases; bases outside gene matches: 8. Germline loops: CDR1 LGHNA, CDR2 YNFKEQ. The CDR3 spans 15 residues. CDR3 protein: CASSQPGQGKNEAFF. The CDR3 DNA reads as TGTGCCAGCAGCCAACCGGGACAGGGTAAAAATGAAGCTTTCTTT.

V gene TRBV6-5 combines with J gene TRBJ1-5, with D maybe TRBD1 (6 bases). This CDR3 has 15 amino acids. V was pared by 5 bases and J by 0 bases, with 11 bases between. Germline V lookup: CDR1 MNHEY, CDR2 SVGAGI. The DNA for the CDR3 is TGTGCCAGCAGTAAACAGGGCCATAGCAATCAGCCCCAGCATTTT. It codes for CASSKQGHSNQPQHF.

The chain combines TRBV6-5 with TRBJ2-5, with 9 bases matching TRBD1. V lost 7 bases and J lost 5; bases outside the gene matches: 5. Per the germline V gene, CDR1 is MNHEY and CDR2 is SVGAGI. CDR3 length equals 13 residues. CDR3 nucleotides: TGTGCCAGCAAAACAGGGGGCGTGGAGACCCAGTACTTC. Its protein product is CASKTGGVETQYF.

This chain connects TRBV7-9 to TRBJ2-5; TRBD2 might be the D (6 bases). Per germline, CDR1 SEHNR and CDR2 FQNEAQ (reference sequence). V gave up 6 bases and J gave up 5 bases, with 16 bases separating them. The CDR3 totals 14 residues. CDR3 amino acids: CASRSTSIGETQYF. Here the CDR3 DNA reads TGTGCCAGCAGGTCGACTAGTATCGGGGAGACCCAGTACTTC.

V is TRBV30 and J is TRBJ1-2; the match to TRBD1 covers 7 bases. The CDR3 length is 15 residues. With V trimmed by 3 bases and J by 1 base, 8 bases remained unmatched. In germline, CDR1 is GTSNPN, CDR2 SVGIG (reference sequence). For the CDR3, the DNA is TGTGCCTGGAGCCAAGGCGACAGGGATAACTATGGCTACACCTTC. This sequence encodes CAWSQGDRDNYGYTF. Complete variable domain (other parts from reference TRBV30 and TRBJ1-2): SQTIHQWPATLVQPVGSPLSLECTVEGTSNPNLYWYRQAAGRGLQLLFYSVGIGQISSEVPQNLSASRPQDRQFILSSKKLLLSDSGFYLCAWSQGDRDNYGYTFGSGTRLTVV.

The chain links TRBV6-5 to TRBJ2-3; D is unclear. The CDR3 is made up of 16 amino acids. V was shortened by 4 bases and J by 3 bases, with 17 bases between the two germline ends. Germline values: CDR1 MNHEY, CDR2 SVGAGI. The chain's CDR3 is CASSLTAGLGTDTQYF. The CDR3 DNA follows: TGTGCCAGCAGTTTAACGGCAGGCCTTGGAACAGATACGCAGTATTTT.

This clone was observed once. This chain connects TRBV6-4 to TRBJ2-5; 12 bases align to TRBD2. CDR1 and CDR2 from the germline V gene are MRHNA and SNTAGT. CDR3 length: 17 residues. After removal of 4 bases from V and 5 bases from J, the junction contained 11 bases not matched to a gene. The CDR3 nucleotides read TGTGCCAGCAGTGCCCCTACGAGGACTAGCGGGGCCGAGACCCAGTACTTC. Translation: CASSAPTRTSGAETQYF.